This passage covers 14 T cell receptor beta chains from one sample sequenced in a study of neurological immune-mediated disorders. TCRdb fed the 5' RACE reads into MiXCR, producing one record per CDR3 protein. The sample has nearly 30,000 distinct CDR3 sequences; 12% are singletons. The specimen sequenced was PBMCs. The receptors shown here come from a woman aged 55-75 years in good health.

This clonotype was counted at least ten times. This chain joins TRBV20-1 and TRBJ1-6, with D possibly matching TRBD1 (5 bases). The ends were cut back, 0 bases at V and 0 bases at J, with 9 bases in the middle. The CDR3 is 16 amino acids. Germline V gene sequence: CDR1 DFQATT, CDR2 SNEGSKA (reference sequence). CDR3 protein: CSARDYRNSYNSPLHF. The CDR3, as DNA: TGCAGTGCTAGAGATTACAGGAACTCCTATAATTCACCCCTCCACTTT.

This clonotype was counted at least ten times. The CDR3 is CASSQDRGAYNEQFF. For the CDR3, the DNA is TGCGCCAGCAGCCAAGATCGAGGGGCCTACAATGAGCAGTTCTTC. The rearrangement joins TRBV4-1 to TRBJ2-1; D is tentatively TRBD1 or TRBD2 (5 bases each). V shed 0 bases and J shed 2 bases, with 8 bases lying between them. This CDR3 has 15 amino acids. Looked up from germline, CDR1 is MGHRA and CDR2 is YSYEKL.

This clonotype occurred many times. V is TRBV10-3 and J is TRBJ1-1; 7 positions agree with TRBD1. V trimming: 0 bases; J trimming: 2 bases; junction bases outside the gene matches: 6. This CDR3 comprises 16 residues. CDR1 and CDR2 (germline): ENHRY, SYGVKD. CDR3 sequence (DNA): TGTGCCATCAGTGAGTCCTCGGCAGGGGGAAACACTGAAGCTTTCTTT. Translated, it gives CAISESSAGGNTEAFF.

This clonotype was recorded at least ten times. Here the CDR3 reads CASSSRQGGKQFF. For the CDR3, the DNA is TGTGCCAGCAGCTCGAGACAGGGGGGAAAGCAGTTCTTC. V is TRBV5-6 and J is TRBJ2-1; 9 nucleotides match TRBD1. J lost 11 bases, V lost 3 bases, and 6 bases had no gene match. Germline values: CDR1 SGHDT, CDR2 YYEEEE. The CDR3 runs 13 residues.

This clonotype has at least ten counts. This chain joins TRBV11-2 and TRBJ2-5; maybe TRBD1 (5 bases). This CDR3 is built from 13 residues. V lost 6 bases and J lost 5, with 13 bases in between. CDR1 SGHAT and CDR2 FQNNGV come from the germline V gene. The CDR3 loop reads CASRWVGVETQYF. CDR3 DNA: TGTGCCAGCAGATGGGTAGGGGTTGAGACCCAGTACTTC.

This clonotype was seen many times. The chain joins TRBV12-3 or TRBV12-4 to TRBJ1-1, with D possibly being TRBD1 (5 bases). Trimming removed 3 bases at V and 11 bases at J, with 16 bases between. CDR3 length: 13 amino acids. The CDR3 nucleotides are TGTGCCAGCAGTTTGGGCAGGGAAAGGTTCGCTTTCTTT. Translated, it gives CASSLGRERFAFF.

This clonotype was recorded once. The chain combines TRBV5-6 with TRBJ2-7; D gene ambiguous. The CDR3 is 16 residues long. The V end was cut by 0 bases, the J end by 6 bases, with 19 bases between. In germline, CDR1 is SGHDT, CDR2 YYEEEE. The CDR3 loop reads CASSLEGWSRILEQYV. CDR3 in DNA: TGTGCCAGCAGCTTGGAGGGCTGGAGTAGGATTCTCGAGCAGTACGTC.

This clonotype rates as medium-sized. This chain connects TRBV4-2 to TRBJ2-7; the D is unclear. V lost 0 bases and J lost 2, with 8 bases in between. Germline assignment: CDR1 LGHNA and CDR2 YNFKEQ. CDR3 length equals 14 residues. The DNA for the CDR3 is TGTGCCAGCAGCCAAGATCATAGTACCTACGAGCAGTACTTC. Protein sequence: CASSQDHSTYEQYF.

The chain uses TRBV4-1 and TRBJ2-2; 8 nucleotides agree with TRBD1. J was trimmed by 1 base and V by 6 bases; bases with no gene match: 4. The CDR3 has 15 amino acids. From germline, CDR1 is MGHRA and CDR2 YSYEKL. The CDR3 here is CASRRGQVNTGELFF. CDR3 bases: TGCGCCAGCAGACGGGGACAGGTGAACACCGGGGAGCTGTTTTTT.

Concerning this clonotype: Relative to the germline gene, one junction end is altered; a read error may explain this. This chain uses TRBV5-1 with TRBJ2-7; 9 positions match TRBD1. Germline values: CDR1 SGHRS, CDR2 YFSETQ. This CDR3 has 16 residues. The CDR3 coding sequence is TGCGCCAGCGGCTTGGCCTGGGGACAGGGACGGAGCGAGCAGTACTTC. It is translated as CASGLAWGQGRSEQYF.

This clonotype was found many times. The rearrangement joins TRBV5-1 to TRBJ2-1; TRBD2 is a possible D gene (7 bases). This CDR3 is 15 amino acids long. Trimming pared 0 bases from V and 4 bases from J, leaving 11 bases between. Per the germline V gene, CDR1 is SGHRS and CDR2 is YFSETQ. The DNA for the CDR3 is TGCGCCAGCAGCTTGGGCGGGGGCAGTTACAATGAGCAGTTCTTC. Its protein product is CASSLGGGSYNEQFF.

This clonotype was observed at least ten times. The J gene is TRBJ1-1, the V gene TRBV12-3 or TRBV12-4; D is undetermined. This CDR3 comprises 16 residues. V lost 2 bases and J 2 bases, leaving 15 bases between the germline ends. Here the CDR3 DNA reads TGTGCCAGCAGTTTACTTTTTGGGCAGCGTAACACTGAAGCTTTCTTT. It is translated as CASSLLFGQRNTEAFF.

This clonotype was seen ten or more times. The chain employs TRBV7-3 and TRBJ2-6; maybe TRBD2 (5 bases). V lost 5 bases and J lost 4, with 15 bases in between. This CDR3 spans 16 amino acids. Germline CDR1 and CDR2: SGHTA and FQGTGA. CDR3 bases: TGTGCCAGCAGCCCGCGCTGGGGAGCCGGGGCCAACGTCCTGACTTTC. It specifies CASSPRWGAGANVLTF.

In this sample, this clonotype turned up many times. J is TRBJ2-3 and V is TRBV20-1; no firm D call. The germline V gene encodes CDR1 DFQATT and CDR2 SNEGSKA (reference sequence). V lost 2 bases and J lost 1, with 13 bases in between. The CDR3 runs to 15 residues. The CDR3 region is CSARSGPSRTDTQYF. CDR3 sequence (DNA): TGCAGTGCTAGATCAGGACCATCACGCACAGATACGCAGTATTTT.